Reported below is one T cell receptor beta chain. Its antigen is still unknown. This specimen belongs to a study of cytomegalovirus exposure and HLA in healthy donors. Study-level results: In vitro, three CMV-associated chains proved specific for CMV antigens.

Profiled with immunoSEQ multiplex PCR; TCRdb holds only in-frame clones, not every one. The sample yields about 160,000 clones, approximately 87% seen once. The V gene's germline CDR1 is MNHEY and CDR2 SMNVEV (reference sequence). This CDR3 has 13 residues. After removal of 5 bases from V and 8 bases from J, the junction contained 7 bases not matched to a gene. This TCR came from a woman in her 30s in good health and CMV-seronegative. Sequenced: PBMCs. The V and J genes are TRBV27 and TRBJ1-2; 8 bases are a match to TRBD1. The DNA of the CDR3 is TGTGCCAGCAGTGAACGACAGGGGAACGGCTACACCTTC. It is translated as CASSERQGNGYTF.